This T cell receptor (beta chain) was documented in a study of shared clonotypes between healthy human individuals. On the study more broadly: Plates per donor: three CD4 naive, three CD4 memory, two CD8 naive, one CD8 memory. Broader study findings: The genetic and exposure-history diversity represented was limited by few donors. Unshared clonotypes carried lower generation probabilities than those common to all four donors.

Deletions cut 4 bases from V and 4 bases from J, with 8 bases between. The CDR3 spans 13 residues. Germline V gene data show CDR1 as KGHSH and CDR2 as LQKENI. All donors qualified as healthy HIV-negative adults and had experienced no recent acute infections or vaccinations. Method: immunoSEQ multiplex PCR; TCRdb's copy keeps in-frame clones and lacks some. The data show 2 million to 2.5 million clones, roughly 94% seen once. About this clone itself: Its specificity is not known.

The chain couples TRBV18 to TRBJ1-5, with D perhaps matching TRBD1 (5 bases). The clonotype originates from a man aged 18-30 years in good health. Sequenced material: naive CD4+ T cells sorted from blood. Indicated subset: CD45RA+ positively selected. The CDR3: CASSRGANQPQHF. CDR3 nucleotides: TGTGCCAGCTCACGCGGGGCGAATCAGCCCCAGCATTTT.